The subject of this entry is one T cell receptor beta chain. This sample is drawn from a study of CD8 T cells in Susac syndrome. The RNA, 0.5 to 1 ug, was put through reverse transcription using random hexamers. TCRdb recomputed calls from the immunoSEQ multiplex PCR reads with MiXCR, one row per CDR3 protein. The sample includes 150,000 to 200,000 distinct CDR3 sequences, approximately 93% seen only once; the top ten take 0.075% to 0.095%. Germline values: CDR1 SGHNT, CDR2 YYREEE (reference sequence). The CDR3 consists of 14 residues. The V gene end was trimmed by 0 bases and the J gene end by 9 bases; junction bases not matched to a gene: 6.

The genes are TRBV5-4 and TRBJ2-1, with 7 nucleotides matching TRBD1. This receptor was identified in a human donor with multiple sclerosis. Input material: CD4+ T cells from PBMCs. CDR3 sequence: CASSLDRGYSEQFF. CDR3 nucleotide sequence: TGTGCCAGCAGCTTGGACAGGGGATATAGTGAGCAGTTCTTC.